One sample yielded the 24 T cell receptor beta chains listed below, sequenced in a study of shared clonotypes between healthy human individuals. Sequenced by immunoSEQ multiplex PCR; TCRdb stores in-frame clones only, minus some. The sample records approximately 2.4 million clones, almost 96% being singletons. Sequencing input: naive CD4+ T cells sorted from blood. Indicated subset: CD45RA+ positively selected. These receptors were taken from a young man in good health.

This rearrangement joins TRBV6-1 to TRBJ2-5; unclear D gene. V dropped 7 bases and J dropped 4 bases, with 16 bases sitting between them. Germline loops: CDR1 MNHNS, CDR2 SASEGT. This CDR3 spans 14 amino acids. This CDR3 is CASKIQRWGETQYF. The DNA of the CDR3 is TGTGCCAGCAAAATTCAGCGATGGGGAGAGACCCAGTACTTC.

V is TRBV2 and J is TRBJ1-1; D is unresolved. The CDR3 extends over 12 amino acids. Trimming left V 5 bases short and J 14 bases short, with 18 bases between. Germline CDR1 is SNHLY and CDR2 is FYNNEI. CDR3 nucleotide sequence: TGTGCCAGCAGTCCGCCCCCGGGGAAGATCTTCTTT. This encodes CASSPPPGKIFF.

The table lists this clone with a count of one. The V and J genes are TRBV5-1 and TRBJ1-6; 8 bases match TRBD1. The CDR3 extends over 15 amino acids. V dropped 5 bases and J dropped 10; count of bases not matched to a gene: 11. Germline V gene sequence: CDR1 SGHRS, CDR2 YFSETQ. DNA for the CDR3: TGCGCCAGCAGTCGACAGGGGACGGGATTGTCACCCCTCCACTTT. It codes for CASSRQGTGLSPLHF.

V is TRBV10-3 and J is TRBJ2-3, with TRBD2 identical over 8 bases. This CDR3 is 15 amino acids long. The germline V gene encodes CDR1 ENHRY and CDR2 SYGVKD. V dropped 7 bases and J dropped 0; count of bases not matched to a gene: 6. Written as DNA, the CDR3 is TGTGCCATCAAGGCTAGCGGGTCGAGCACAGATACGCAGTATTTT. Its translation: CAIKASGSSTDTQYF.

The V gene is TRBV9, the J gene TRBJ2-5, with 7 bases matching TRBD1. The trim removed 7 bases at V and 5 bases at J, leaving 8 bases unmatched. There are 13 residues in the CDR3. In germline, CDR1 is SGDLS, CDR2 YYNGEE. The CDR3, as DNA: TGTGCCAGCTCTGAGGGGGCAGAGGAGACCCAGTACTTC. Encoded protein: CASSEGAEETQYF.

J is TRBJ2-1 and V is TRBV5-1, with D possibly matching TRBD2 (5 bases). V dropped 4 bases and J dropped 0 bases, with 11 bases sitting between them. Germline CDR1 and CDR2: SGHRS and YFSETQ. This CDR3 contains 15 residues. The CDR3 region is CASSNSVSSYNEQFF. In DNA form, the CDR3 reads TGCGCCAGCAGCAATAGCGTGAGCTCCTACAATGAGCAGTTCTTC. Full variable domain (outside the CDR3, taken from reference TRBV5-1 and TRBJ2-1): KAGVTQTPRYLIKTRGQQVTLSCSPISGHRSVSWYQQTPGQGLQFLFEYFSETQRNKGNFPGRFSGRQFSNSRSEMNVSTLELGDSALYLCASSNSVSSYNEQFFGPGTRLTVL.

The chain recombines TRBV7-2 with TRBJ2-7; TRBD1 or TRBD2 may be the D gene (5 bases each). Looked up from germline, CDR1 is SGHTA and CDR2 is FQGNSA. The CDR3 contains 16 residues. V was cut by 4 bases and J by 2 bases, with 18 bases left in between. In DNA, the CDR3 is TGTGCCAGCAGCTCCCCTACGGGGAAGGGGACCTACGAGCAGTACTTC. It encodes CASSSPTGKGTYEQYF.

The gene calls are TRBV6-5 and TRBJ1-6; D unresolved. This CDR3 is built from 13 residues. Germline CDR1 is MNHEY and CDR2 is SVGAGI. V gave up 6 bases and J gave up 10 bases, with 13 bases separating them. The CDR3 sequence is CASRHDLGSPLHF. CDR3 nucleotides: TGTGCCAGCAGACACGACCTTGGATCACCCCTCCACTTT.

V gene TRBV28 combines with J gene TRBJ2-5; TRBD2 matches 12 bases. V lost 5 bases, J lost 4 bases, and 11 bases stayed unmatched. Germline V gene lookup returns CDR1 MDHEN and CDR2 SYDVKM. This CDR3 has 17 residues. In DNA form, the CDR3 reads TGTGCCAGCAGTAACCTCAGGACTAGCGGGGCGGGAGAGACCCAGTACTTC. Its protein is CASSNLRTSGAGETQYF.

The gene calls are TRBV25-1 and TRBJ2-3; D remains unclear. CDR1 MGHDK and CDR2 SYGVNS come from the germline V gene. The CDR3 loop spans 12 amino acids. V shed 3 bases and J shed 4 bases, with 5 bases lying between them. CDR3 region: CASSDLADTQYF. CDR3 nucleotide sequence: TGTGCCAGCAGTGACCTGGCAGATACGCAGTATTTT.

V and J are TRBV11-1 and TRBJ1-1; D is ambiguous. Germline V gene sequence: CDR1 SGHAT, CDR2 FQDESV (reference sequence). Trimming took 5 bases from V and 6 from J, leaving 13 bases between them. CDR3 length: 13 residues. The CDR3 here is CASSPVRGAEAFF. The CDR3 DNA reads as TGTGCCAGCAGCCCAGTACGCGGGGCTGAAGCTTTCTTT.

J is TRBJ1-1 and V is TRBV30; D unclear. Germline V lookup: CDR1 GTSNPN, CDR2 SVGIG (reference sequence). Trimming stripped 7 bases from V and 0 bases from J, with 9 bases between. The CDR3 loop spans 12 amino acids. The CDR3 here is CAYGRMNTEAFF. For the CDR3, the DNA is TGTGCCTACGGACGGATGAACACTGAAGCTTTCTTT.

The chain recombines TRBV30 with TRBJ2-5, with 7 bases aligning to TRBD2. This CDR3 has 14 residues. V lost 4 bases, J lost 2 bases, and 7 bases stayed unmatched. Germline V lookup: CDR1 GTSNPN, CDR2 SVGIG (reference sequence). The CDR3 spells CAWTPAGLQETQYF. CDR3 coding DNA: TGTGCCTGGACGCCAGCGGGGCTACAAGAGACCCAGTACTTC.

Written as DNA, the CDR3 is TGCAGTGGTTGGCTGAACACTGAAGCTTTCTTT. It is translated as CSGWLNTEAFF. The chain joins TRBV29-1 to TRBJ1-1; D remains ambiguous. Germline CDR1 and CDR2: SQVTM and ANQGSEA. The CDR3 contains 11 residues.

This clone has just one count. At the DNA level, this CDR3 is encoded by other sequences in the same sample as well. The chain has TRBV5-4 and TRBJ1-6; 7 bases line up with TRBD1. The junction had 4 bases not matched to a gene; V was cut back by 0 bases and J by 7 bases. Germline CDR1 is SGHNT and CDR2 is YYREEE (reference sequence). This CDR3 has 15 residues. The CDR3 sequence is CASSLGQGGNSPLHF. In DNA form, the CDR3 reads TGTGCCAGCAGCTTGGGCCAGGGGGGAAATTCACCCCTCCACTTT.

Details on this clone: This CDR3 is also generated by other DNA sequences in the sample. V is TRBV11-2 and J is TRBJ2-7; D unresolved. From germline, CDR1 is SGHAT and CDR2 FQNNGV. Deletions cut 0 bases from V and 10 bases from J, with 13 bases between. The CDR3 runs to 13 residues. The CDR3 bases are TGTGCCAGCAGCTTAGATCGGACGATTGAACAGTACTTC. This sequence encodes CASSLDRTIEQYF.

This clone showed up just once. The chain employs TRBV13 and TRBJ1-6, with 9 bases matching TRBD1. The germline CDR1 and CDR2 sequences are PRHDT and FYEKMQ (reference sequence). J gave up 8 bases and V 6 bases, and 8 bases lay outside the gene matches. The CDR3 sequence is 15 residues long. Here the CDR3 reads CASRATGTGYSPLHF. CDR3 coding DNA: TGTGCCAGCAGGGCGACCGGGACAGGGTATTCACCCCTCCACTTT.

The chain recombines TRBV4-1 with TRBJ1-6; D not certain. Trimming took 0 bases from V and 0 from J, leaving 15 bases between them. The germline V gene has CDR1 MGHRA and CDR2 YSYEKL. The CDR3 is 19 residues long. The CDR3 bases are TGCGCCAGCAGCCAAGAAGGGAGACGGACCAGCTCCTATAATTCACCCCTCCACTTT. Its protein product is CASSQEGRRTSSYNSPLHF.

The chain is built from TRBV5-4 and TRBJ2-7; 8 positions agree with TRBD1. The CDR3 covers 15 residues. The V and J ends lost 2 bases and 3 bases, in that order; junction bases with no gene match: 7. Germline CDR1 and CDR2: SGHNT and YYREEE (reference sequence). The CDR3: CASSLGQGIGYEQYF. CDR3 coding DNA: TGTGCCAGCAGCTTAGGACAGGGAATAGGCTACGAGCAGTACTTC.

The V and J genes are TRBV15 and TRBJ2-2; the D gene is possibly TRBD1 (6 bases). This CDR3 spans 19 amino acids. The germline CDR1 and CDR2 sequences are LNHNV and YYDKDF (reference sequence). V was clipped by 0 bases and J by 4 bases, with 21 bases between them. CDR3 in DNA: TGTGCCACCAGCAGAGACCGAGGGGCAGGGGTGGTTTCCACCGGGGAGCTGTTTTTT. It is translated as CATSRDRGAGVVSTGELFF.

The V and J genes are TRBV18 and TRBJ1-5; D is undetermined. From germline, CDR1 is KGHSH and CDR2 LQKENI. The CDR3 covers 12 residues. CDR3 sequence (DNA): TGTGACGGGTCAGCCGGGGATCAGCCCCAGCATTTT. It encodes CDGSAGDQPQHF.

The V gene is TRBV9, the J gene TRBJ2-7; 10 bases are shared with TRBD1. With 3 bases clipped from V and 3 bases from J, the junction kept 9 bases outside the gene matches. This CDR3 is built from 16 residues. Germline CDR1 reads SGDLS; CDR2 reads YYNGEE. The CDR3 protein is CASSARSGTGVYEQYF. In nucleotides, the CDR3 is TGTGCCAGCAGCGCCCGGTCTGGGACAGGGGTCTACGAGCAGTACTTC.

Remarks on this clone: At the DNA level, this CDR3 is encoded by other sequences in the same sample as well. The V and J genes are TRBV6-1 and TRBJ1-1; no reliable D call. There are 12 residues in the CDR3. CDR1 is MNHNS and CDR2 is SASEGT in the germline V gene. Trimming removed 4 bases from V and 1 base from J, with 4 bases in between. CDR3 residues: CASSAANTEAFF. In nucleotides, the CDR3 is TGTGCCAGCAGTGCCGCGAACACTGAAGCTTTCTTT.

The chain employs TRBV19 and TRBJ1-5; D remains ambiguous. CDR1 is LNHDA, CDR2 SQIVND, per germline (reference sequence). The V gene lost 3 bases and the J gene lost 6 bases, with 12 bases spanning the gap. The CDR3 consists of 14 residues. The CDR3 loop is CASSIGRSGQPQHF. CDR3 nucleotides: TGTGCCAGTAGTATTGGACGATCCGGTCAGCCCCAGCATTTT.